The present entry profiles one T cell receptor beta chain with its context. The CDR3 totals 14 residues. Germline CDR1 reads MDHEN; CDR2 reads SYDVKM. Trimming left V 8 bases short and J 4 bases short, with 17 bases between. Generated by immunoSEQ multiplex PCR, the TCRdb table keeps only in-frame clones and is missing some. The sample consists of some 170,000 clones, about 70% of them appearing once. This entry belongs to a study of blood T cell repertoires in COVID-19. Study details: There were acute and convalescent COVID-19 samples, and they came from the United States, Italy and Spain. PBMCs, B-cell-depleted T cells, or T cells provided the cDNA or gDNA that made up the material.

This clonotype was obtained from a woman in her fifties or sixties with active or convalescent COVID-19. Material for sequencing was peripheral blood. The chain has TRBV28 and TRBJ2-5, with a weak D call TRBD1 (6 bases). The CDR3 sequence: CASRGPGAPETQYF. The DNA for the CDR3 is TGTGCCAGCCGGGGCCCAGGGGCCCCAGAGACCCAGTACTTC.